These T cell receptor beta chains were read from a single sample in a study of blood T cell repertoires in COVID-19. Measured with immunoSEQ multiplex PCR; TCRdb has only the in-frame clones, and not every one. The sample lists 65,000 to 90,000 clones, 80% to 90% occurring once. Sequencing used peripheral blood. The receptors originated from a man aged 45-65 years with acute or convalescent COVID-19. CDR3s include the opening cysteine and the closing phenylalanine or tryptophan. The order of the fields is J gene, clone size, V gene, D gene, CDR3 DNA, CDR3 protein. A D gene is named only where the DNA matches it firmly. Size values are once, few and many counts, or a class for expanded clones, and some rows have none.

TRBJ2-3 | - | TRBV7-2 | TRBD2 | TGTGCCAGCAGCTTAGCGCTGGCTAGCGGGGGGGTTAGCACAGATACGCAGTATTTT | CASSLALASGGVSTDTQYF
TRBJ2-4 | once | TRBV5-1 | - | TGCGCCAGCAGCTTGGGTAGCGGAAACATTCAGTACTTC | CASSLGSGNIQYF
TRBJ1-3 | - | TRBV27 | - | TGTGCCAGCAGTTTTAATCCCAGCTCTGGAAACACCATATATTTT | CASSFNPSSGNTIYF
TRBJ2-1 | - | TRBV3-1/TRBV3-2 | - | TGTGCCAGCAGCCGTGCGGGGGACATCAATGAGCAGTTCTTC | CASSRAGDINEQFF
TRBJ2-2 | - | TRBV9 | - | TGTGCCAGCAGCCTCGAACAGGTGACTCCCACCGGGGAGCTGTTTTTT | CASSLEQVTPTGELFF
TRBJ1-1 | - | TRBV19 | - | TGTGCCAGTAGTATACAGGACACTGAAGCTTTCTTT | CASSIQDTEAFF
TRBJ2-4 | - | TRBV28 | TRBD1 | TGTGCCAGCAGACCATACCGGGACAGCCTAGCCAAAAACATTCAGTACTTC | CASRPYRDSLAKNIQYF
TRBJ1-1 | - | TRBV29-1 | - | TGCAGCGTTAAGGGATCCGGAGGAGCTGAAGCTTTCTTT | CSVKGSGGAEAFF
TRBJ1-2 | - | TRBV30 | - | TGTGCCTGGTCGTCCTTCCAGGGTCGTGGCTACACCTTC | CAWSSFQGRGYTF
TRBJ1-6 | - | TRBV2 | - | TGTGCCAGCAGTGGGGCAGAACTTAATTCACCCCTCCACTTT | CASSGAELNSPLHF
TRBJ2-3 | once | TRBV5-8 | - | TGTGCCAGCAGCTTGAGGTTAGCCTCGAGCACAGATACGCAGTATTTT | CASSLRLASSTDTQYF
TRBJ1-4 | - | TRBV6-5 | TRBD1 | TGTGCCAGCAGCACGCCGACAGGGGGCGGTGAAAAACTGTTTTTT | CASSTPTGGGEKLFF
TRBJ2-1 | - | TRBV24-1 | TRBD1 | TGTGCCACCAGTGAAGGAGACAGGGATATCAATGAGCAGTTCTTC | CATSEGDRDINEQFF
TRBJ1-1 | - | TRBV9 | TRBD1 | TGTGCCAGCAGCGTAGGAGAGGACAGGGTAAGGACTGAAGCTTTCTTT | CASSVGEDRVRTEAFF
TRBJ2-3 | few | TRBV7-2 | - | TGTGCCAGCAGCTTAGAGGGGTCGTGGGCGGGGGATACGCAGTATTTT | CASSLEGSWAGDTQYF
TRBJ1-5 | few | TRBV7-9 | - | TGTGCCAGCAGCCGACAAGAGGGCGGTCAGCCCCAGCATTTT | CASSRQEGGQPQHF
TRBJ1-5 | - | TRBV7-2 | - | TGTGCCAGCAGCTTAGAGGGGCGAAATAGCAATCAGCCCCAGCATTTT | CASSLEGRNSNQPQHF
TRBJ2-1 | - | TRBV15 | TRBD2 | TGTGCCACCAGCAGAGGTCCTAGCGGGGGGTTTCGCGACTACAATGAGCAGTTCTTC | CATSRGPSGGFRDYNEQFF
TRBJ1-1 | - | TRBV19 | - | TGTGCCAGTACCCCACAGTATATGAACACTGAAGCTTTCTTT | CASTPQYMNTEAFF
TRBJ1-1 | once | TRBV6-6 | TRBD1 | TGTGCCAGCAGTACGACAGGGGGCGACACTGAAGCTTTCTTT | CASSTTGGDTEAFF
TRBJ2-5 | - | TRBV30 | - | TGTGCCGCCAGGGGTGGACAAGAGACCCAGTACTTC | CAARGGQETQYF
TRBJ1-2 | - | TRBV9 | TRBD1 | TGTGCCAGCAGCGCAACCGGGACAGGGGATGGCTACACCTTC | CASSATGTGDGYTF
TRBJ1-1 | - | TRBV5-1 | - | TGCGCCAGCAGCTCCGACATGAACACTGAAGCTTTCTTT | CASSSDMNTEAFF
TRBJ1-2 | few | TRBV19 | TRBD1 | TGTGCCAGTAGACCCGGGACAGGGGGCGATGGCTACACCTTC | CASRPGTGGDGYTF
TRBJ2-7 | few | TRBV9 | - | TGTGCCAGCAGCCCAGGGGTCCAATCCTCCTACGAGCAGTACTTC | CASSPGVQSSYEQYF
TRBJ1-2 | - | TRBV20-1 | - | TGCAGTGCCGGGGCGGGGGATGGCTACACCTTC | CSAGAGDGYTF
TRBJ2-5 | - | TRBV28 | TRBD1 | TGTGCCAGCAGTTTTGACGGGACAGGCCAAGAGACCCAGTACTTC | CASSFDGTGQETQYF
TRBJ1-2 | - | TRBV30 | - | TGTGCCTGGAGTTTCCTAGCGGGTGGCTACACCTTC | CAWSFLAGGYTF
TRBJ1-1 | - | TRBV3-1/TRBV3-2 | - | TGTGCCAGCAGTCTGGGAGGCCCGGGGGTGAACACTGAAGCTTTCTTT | CASSLGGPGVNTEAFF
TRBJ2-6 | - | TRBV27 | TRBD2 | TGTGCCAGCAGCCTAAAACAGGGGACTAGCCACTCTGGGGCCAACGTCCTGACTTTC | CASSLKQGTSHSGANVLTF
TRBJ2-3 | - | TRBV5-6 | TRBD2 | TGTGCCAGCAGCTTGTTAGGAGCGGGGGGGCAAGATACGCAGTATTTT | CASSLLGAGGQDTQYF
TRBJ2-3 | - | TRBV7-9 | TRBD1 | TGTGCCAGCAGCTTAGATCCGGGACAGGGCACAGATACGCAGTATTTT | CASSLDPGQGTDTQYF
TRBJ2-2 | - | TRBV27 | - | TGTGCCAGCAGGGGCAGGGACACCGGGGAGCTGTTTTTT | CASRGRDTGELFF
TRBJ2-7 | - | TRBV30 | - | TGTGCCTGGAGTGTACTTTACGAGCAGTACTTC | CAWSVLYEQYF
TRBJ2-1 | - | TRBV19 | TRBD2 | TGTGCCAGCAGACTAGCGGGGGGGGTAGGGAATGAGCAGTTCTTC | CASRLAGGVGNEQFF
TRBJ1-3 | - | TRBV28 | - | TGTGCCAGCAGCGACAGCGGGGGACATAGCTACACCATATATTTT | CASSDSGGHSYTIYF
TRBJ1-1 | - | TRBV5-1 | - | TGCGCCAGCAGCGCCGCCGGGGGGCCAGAAGCTTTCTTT | CASSAAGGPEAFF
TRBJ2-2 | - | TRBV9 | - | TGTGCCAGCAGCGTAGTCCCCTCCGGGGAGCTGTTTTTT | CASSVVPSGELFF
TRBJ1-2 | few | TRBV28 | TRBD1 | TGTGCCAGCAGTTCTTGGGGACAGGCCGCTCCTGGCTACACCTTC | CASSSWGQAAPGYTF
TRBJ2-3 | - | TRBV7-2 | TRBD2 | TGTGCCAGCAGCTTTTTAAGCGGGGGGCGTGATACGCAGTATTTT | CASSFLSGGRDTQYF
TRBJ1-2 | - | TRBV19 | - | TGTGCCAGTAGTATTAGTACTAACTATGGCTACACCTTC | CASSISTNYGYTF
TRBJ2-4 | - | TRBV19 | - | TGTGCCAGTAGTACCCCGGGTCTCACTATTCAGTACTTC | CASSTPGLTIQYF
TRBJ2-1 | - | TRBV11-2 | - | TGTGCCAGCAGCTTGGCTACGCGGAGGAATGAGCAGTTCTTC | CASSLATRRNEQFF
TRBJ2-3 | - | TRBV6-4 | TRBD2 | TGTGCCAGCAGTGAGGTACCTAGCGGGGGAGCAGATACGCAGTATTTT | CASSEVPSGGADTQYF
TRBJ1-6 | - | TRBV25-1 | - | TGTGCCAGCAGTCAGGGCCCTAATAATTCACCCCTCCACTTT | CASSQGPNNSPLHF
TRBJ1-6 | once | TRBV9 | - | TGTGCCAGCAAAAGGGACATTGGGGATAATTCACCCCTCCACTTT | CASKRDIGDNSPLHF
TRBJ1-6 | - | TRBV19 | - | TGTGCCAGTAGTACACCGGGACAAGGGGCCAATTCACCCCTCCACTTT | CASSTPGQGANSPLHF
TRBJ1-3 | - | TRBV6-5 | TRBD1 | TGTGCCAGCAGACAGGGGGCGGACGGAAACACCATATATTTT | CASRQGADGNTIYF
TRBJ1-1 | - | TRBV6-6 | - | TGTGCCAGCAGTCGGGAGGGTGAAGCTTTCTTT | CASSREGEAFF
TRBJ2-7 | - | TRBV5-4 | - | TGTGCCAGCAGCTTTCAGGGTTTAGGGGAGCAGTACTTC | CASSFQGLGEQYF
TRBJ1-2 | - | TRBV28 | TRBD1 | TGTGCCAGCAGTCCCCCCCGGGACAGGGACTATGGCTACACCTTC | CASSPPRDRDYGYTF
TRBJ1-2 | - | TRBV29-1 | TRBD1 | TGCAGCGCGAGACAGGGGTCTAACTATGGCTACACCTTC | CSARQGSNYGYTF
TRBJ1-1 | - | TRBV5-1 | - | TGCGCCAGCAGCTCGGGGGTGCCGAACACTGAAGCTTTCTTT | CASSSGVPNTEAFF
TRBJ1-1 | few | TRBV11-2 | TRBD1 | TGTGCCAGCACCCACAGGGGAAACACTGAAGCTTTCTTT | CASTHRGNTEAFF
TRBJ2-5 | - | TRBV5-4 | - | TGTGCCAGCAGCTTGGTAGCGACAGAGACCCAGTACTTC | CASSLVATETQYF
TRBJ1-1 | - | TRBV11-2 | - | TGTGCCAGCAGCTTAGAAGCGGCGAACACTGAAGCTTTCTTT | CASSLEAANTEAFF
TRBJ1-1 | - | TRBV11-2 | TRBD1 | TGTGCCAGCAGCCTCTGGGACAGGGGTCGTTTAACTGAAGCTTTCTTT | CASSLWDRGRLTEAFF
TRBJ2-3 | - | TRBV18 | TRBD2 | TGTGCCAGCTCACCAAGACTAGCGGGGAACACAGATACGCAGTATTTT | CASSPRLAGNTDTQYF